Here is one T cell receptor (beta chain) with its context. The record originates from a study of blood T cell repertoires in COVID-19. After removal of 4 bases from V and 7 bases from J, the junction contained 8 bases not matched to a gene. CDR1 and CDR2 (germline): SGHRS, YFSETQ. The CDR3 loop spans 14 amino acids. Method: immunoSEQ multiplex PCR; TCRdb's copy keeps in-frame clones and lacks some. This sample has about 290,000 clones; approximately 80% occur once, and the top ten carry around 4.5%. Material: peripheral blood. J is TRBJ2-7 and V is TRBV5-1; 10 bases agree with TRBD1. This TCR came from a woman aged 45-60 years with active or convalescent COVID-19. The CDR3 nucleotides read TGCGCCAGCAGCGATCGACAGGGGGCAAGGGAGCAGTACTTC. This sequence encodes CASSDRQGAREQYF. The whole variable domain, remainder taken from reference TRBV5-1 and TRBJ2-7, is KAGVTQTPRYLIKTRGQQVTLSCSPISGHRSVSWYQQTPGQGLQFLFEYFSETQRNKGNFPGRFSGRQFSNSRSEMNVSTLELGDSALYLCASSDRQGAREQYFGPGTRLTVT.